The clone carrying this T cell receptor beta chain has at least ten counts. Its antigen is currently unknown. The source of the sample is a study of blood T cells in healthy people across ages. Study findings and constraints: Bulk PBMC profiling left naive and antigen-experienced comparisons inconclusive. The fall in TCR beta diversity per million T cells was roughly linear with age. With donor CMV status unknown, expanded clonotype changes were possibly confounded.

The second PCR ran roughly 6 to 11 cycles with a sample-barcoded 5' primer and J-beta primers. A single record per CDR3 protein comes from TCRdb applying MiXCR to the 5' RACE reads. The sample consists of roughly 900,000 distinct CDR3 sequences, 29% of them appearing once. Trimming removed 3 bases from V and 5 bases from J; junction bases left unmatched: 6. CDR1 is DFQATT and CDR2 is SNEGSKA in the germline V gene (reference sequence). CDR3 length: 13 residues. The sequenced sample consisted of blood. This chain joins TRBV20-1 and TRBJ2-7; TRBD1 aligns across 8 bases. The origin of this receptor is a woman older than 75 in good health. Written as DNA, the CDR3 is TGCAGTGCTAGCAGGACAGGGAGAGACGAGCAGTACTTC. Translation gives CSASRTGRDEQYF.